The next 25 T cell receptor beta chains were all read from a single sample in a study of vaccination and CD4 T cells after COVID-19. These TCRs' antigens remain unknown. Noted treatment: approximately 10-day PBMC culture with coronavirus spike peptide pools or control peptides (ViraFEST assay). Cultured CD4+ T-cell DNA underwent Oncomine TCR Beta short-read sequencing. TCRdb re-called the PCR reads with MiXCR, one entry per CDR3 protein. The sample contains approximately 14,000 distinct CDR3 sequences, 73% of which appear only once. Sequences were obtained from CD4+ T cells from blood, cultured in vitro. These receptors were obtained from a human donor who had recovered from COVID-19.

The chain's CDR3 is CSARGTINSYEQYF. CDR3 DNA: TGCAGTGCTAGAGGGACTATCAACTCCTACGAGCAGTACTTC. V gene TRBV20-1 combines with J gene TRBJ2-7, with D possibly being TRBD2 (6 bases). CDR1 is DFQATT and CDR2 is SNEGSKA in the germline V gene (reference sequence). Deletions cut 1 base from V and 0 bases from J, with 10 bases between. The CDR3 has 14 residues.

The chain combines TRBV7-2 with TRBJ1-1; possible D gene TRBD1, 5 bases. In germline, CDR1 is SGHTA, CDR2 FQGNSA. There are 14 residues in the CDR3. Trimming pared 5 bases from V and 2 bases from J, leaving 12 bases between. The CDR3 protein is CASSDRGDNTEAFF. CDR3 DNA: TGTGCCAGCAGCGACAGAGGAGATAACACTGAAGCTTTCTTT.

This rearrangement joins TRBV7-2 to TRBJ2-5; TRBD2 matches 8 bases. V shed 2 bases and J 1 base; nucleotides not matched to a gene: 6. Looked up from germline, CDR1 is SGHTA and CDR2 is FQGNSA. This CDR3 has 16 residues. CDR3 coding DNA: TGTGCCAGCAGCTTAATTCCTACTAGCGGCCAAGAGACCCAGTACTTC. Its protein product is CASSLIPTSGQETQYF.

The V and J genes are TRBV7-9 and TRBJ1-5; D gene unclear. Germline V gene data show CDR1 as SEHNR and CDR2 as FQNEAQ (reference sequence). The CDR3 contains 14 residues. Trimming removed 4 bases from V and 3 bases from J, with 10 bases in between. For the CDR3, the DNA is TGTGCCAGCAGCTCCGCGGTCGTCAATCAGCCCCAGCATTTT. Translation: CASSSAVVNQPQHF.

There are a few counts of this clonotype. This rearrangement joins TRBV15 to TRBJ1-1; D might be TRBD1 (5 bases). V was trimmed by 1 base and J by 2 bases, leaving 8 bases between them. Germline lookup yields CDR1 LNHNV and CDR2 YYDKDF (reference sequence). This CDR3 has 14 amino acids. In DNA form, the CDR3 reads TGTGCCACCAGCAGAGGACAGTTAAACACTGAAGCTTTCTTT. This gives the protein CATSRGQLNTEAFF. The entire variable domain, with the rest obtained from reference TRBV15 and TRBJ1-1, is as follows: DAMVIQNPRYQVTQFGKPVTLSCSQTLNHNVMYWYQQKSSQAPKLLFHYYDKDFNNEADTPDNFQSRRPNTSFCFLDIRSPGLGDTAMYLCATSRGQLNTEAFFGQGTRLTVV.

CDR3 residues: CASRSGTGNQPQHF. In DNA, the CDR3 is TGTGCCAGTAGAAGTGGGACAGGCAATCAGCCCCAGCATTTT. V usage is TRBV19 and J usage is TRBJ1-5; TRBD1 agrees at 7 bases. The length of the CDR3 is 14 residues. The junction had 4 bases not matched to a gene; V was cut back by 6 bases and J by 2 bases. Germline-derived CDR1 and CDR2 are LNHDA and SQIVND (reference sequence).

Here the CDR3 DNA reads TGTGCCAGCAGGGATAGCGGGAGGACGGAGACCCAGTACTTC. Its protein is CASRDSGRTETQYF. The rearrangement uses TRBV6-2 or TRBV6-3 and TRBJ2-5, with TRBD2 matching 10 bases. The CDR3 loop spans 14 amino acids. The germline CDR1 and CDR2 sequences are MNHEY and SVGEGT. V shed 6 bases and J 5 bases; nucleotides not matched to a gene: 6.

In its sample, this clonotype was seen once. The chain uses TRBV3-1 and TRBJ2-3; D perhaps matches TRBD2 (5 bases). This CDR3 is 18 amino acids long. V dropped 0 bases and J dropped 4 bases, with 20 bases sitting between them. Germline CDR1 is LGHDT and CDR2 is YNNKEL (reference sequence). The CDR3 region is CASSQDGNSGFGADTQYF. DNA for the CDR3: TGTGCCAGCAGCCAAGATGGGAACAGCGGTTTTGGCGCAGATACGCAGTATTTT.

J is TRBJ1-1 and V is TRBV5-1, with D possibly TRBD1 on 6 matching bases. This CDR3 is built from 13 residues. Per germline, CDR1 SGHRS and CDR2 YFSETQ. V was shortened by 0 bases and J by 11 bases, with 14 bases between the two germline ends. CDR3 DNA: TGCGCCAGCAGCTTGGTTGGGACACAAGTCGCTTTCTTT. It yields the protein CASSLVGTQVAFF.

On this clonotype itself: An end of the junction differs from the germline gene, which may be a read error. The chain employs TRBV30 and TRBJ2-3; 9 nucleotides agree with TRBD1. CDR3 size: 11 residues. From germline, CDR1 is GTSNPN and CDR2 SVGIG (reference sequence). The CDR3 region has the DNA TGTGCCTGGAGGTGGTGGGACAGGGAAAATTTT. Protein sequence: CAWRWWDRENF.

This clonotype turned up a few times. The chain employs TRBV6-1 and TRBJ1-2, with 7 bases identical to TRBD1. This CDR3 is 16 amino acids long. Germline V gives CDR1 MNHNS, CDR2 SASEGT. The J segment lost 7 bases and the V segment lost 6 bases, leaving 17 bases of the junction unmatched. In nucleotides, the CDR3 is TGTGCCAGCAGCCTAAACGCTCTTGGACAGGAGAGTGGCTACACCTTC. Its protein product is CASSLNALGQESGYTF.

J is TRBJ1-6 and V is TRBV6-1; 10 bases align to TRBD1. Trimming cost V 6 bases and J 6 bases; bases outside gene matches: 2. The germline CDR1 and CDR2 sequences are MNHNS and SASEGT. The CDR3 length is 14 residues. The CDR3 loop is CASSRDRGNSPLHF. CDR3 bases: TGTGCCAGCAGCCGGGACAGGGGTAATTCACCCCTCCACTTT.

The V and J genes are TRBV7-9 and TRBJ2-5, with TRBD1 matching 10 bases. Losses at the gene ends were 3 bases for V and 5 bases for J; bases not matched to a gene: 12. In germline, CDR1 is SEHNR, CDR2 FQNEAQ (reference sequence). The CDR3 is made up of 17 amino acids. CDR3 amino acids: CASSLAPGQGRKETQYF. The CDR3 nucleotides read TGTGCCAGCAGCTTGGCCCCGGGACAGGGGAGAAAGGAGACCCAGTACTTC.

Points on this clonotype: One end of the junction varies from germline; a read error may be responsible. The chain recombines TRBV7-9 with TRBJ1-2, with 7 bases identical to TRBD1. The length of the CDR3 is 12 residues. Germline CDR1 and CDR2: SEHNR and FQNEAQ (reference sequence). As DNA, the CDR3 is TGTGCCAGCAGCGACCGGGACAGACAAGGTGCCTTC. Amino acids: CASSDRDRQGAF.

The rearrangement joins TRBV6-1 to TRBJ2-7; D is ambiguous. The CDR3 consists of 12 residues. Germline V lookup: CDR1 MNHNS, CDR2 SASEGT. The germline V and J ends were trimmed by 8 bases and 6 bases, with 14 bases remaining between them. CDR3 DNA: TGTGCCAGCCAGGACCACGGTTTCGAGCAGTACTTC. Translated: CASQDHGFEQYF.

V usage is TRBV6-1 and J usage is TRBJ1-6, with D unclear. V was cut by 8 bases and J by 7 bases, with 15 bases left in between. CDR1 and CDR2 (germline): MNHNS, SASEGT. This CDR3 spans 14 amino acids. The CDR3 sequence: CASRGMEGNSPLHF. CDR3 nucleotides: TGTGCCAGCCGGGGAATGGAGGGAAATTCACCCCTCCACTTT.

The chain joins TRBV9 to TRBJ1-3; D gene ambiguous. This CDR3 is 14 amino acids long. V lost 0 bases and J 4 bases, leaving 8 bases between the germline ends. Looked up from germline, CDR1 is SGDLS and CDR2 is YYNGEE. CDR3 in DNA: TGTGCCAGCAGCGTAGAACAAAGAGGAAACACCATATATTTT. Residues: CASSVEQRGNTIYF. The full variable domain, completed using reference TRBV9 and TRBJ1-3, is DSGVTQTPKHLITATGQRVTLRCSPRSGDLSVYWYQQSLDQGLQFLIQYYNGEERAKGNILERFSAQQFPDLHSELNLSSLELGDSALYFCASSVEQRGNTIYFGEGSWLTVV.

J is TRBJ2-3 and V is TRBV14, with D possibly TRBD2 on 5 matching bases. V was trimmed by 3 bases and J by 7 bases, leaving 20 bases between them. The CDR3 sequence is 16 residues long. Germline V gives CDR1 SGHDN, CDR2 FVKESK. The CDR3 nucleotides read TGTGCCAGCAGCCACCCCGTGAACCCCGGGATGCATACGCAGTATTTT. This sequence encodes CASSHPVNPGMHTQYF.

The chain carries TRBV7-2 and TRBJ1-1; D not certain. Germline loops: CDR1 SGHTA, CDR2 FQGNSA. CDR3 size: 14 residues. V was cut by 5 bases and J by 1 base, with 11 bases left in between. The CDR3 DNA reads TGTGCCAGCAGCCGAGACCTCAGGAACACTGAAGCTTTCTTT. Translated: CASSRDLRNTEAFF.

This clonotype appeared a few times. The junction and the germline gene differ at one end; a read error may be behind it. V gene TRBV5-1 combines with J gene TRBJ2-7; 7 bases line up with TRBD2. The germline V gene encodes CDR1 SGHRS and CDR2 YFSETQ. The CDR3 has 15 amino acids. This CDR3 reads CASRRDYESSYEQYF. The CDR3 bases are TGTGCCAGCAGACGGGACTACGAGAGCTCCTACGAGCAGTACTTC. Filled out from reference TRBV5-1 and TRBJ2-7, the complete variable domain reads KAGVTQTPRYLIKTRGQQVTLSCSPISGHRSVSWYQQTPGQGLQFLFEYFSETQRNKGNFPGRFSGRQFSNSRSEMNVSTLELGDSALYLCASRRDYESSYEQYFGPGTRLTVT.

This chain connects TRBV2 to TRBJ1-2; 11 positions agree with TRBD1. V lost 5 bases and J lost 7; bases outside the gene matches: 12. From germline, CDR1 is SNHLY and CDR2 FYNNEI. CDR3 size: 16 residues. The CDR3 nucleotides are TGTGCCAGCAGTCCCAGACGGACAGGGGGCGGGGGTGGCTACACCTTC. Translating it yields CASSPRRTGGGGGYTF.

V usage is TRBV27 and J usage is TRBJ2-5; D may correspond to TRBD1 or TRBD2 (5 bases each). V was pared by 6 bases and J by 5 bases, with 28 bases between. CDR3 length: 18 amino acids. The V gene's germline CDR1 is MNHEY and CDR2 SMNVEV (reference sequence). The CDR3 DNA reads as TGTGCCAGCAGGGGTTCCCCCGAGGGGCGAGCGGCGGGTGAGACCCAGTACTTC. Translating it yields CASRGSPEGRAAGETQYF.

The chain has TRBV7-2 and TRBJ2-7; 7 nucleotides align to TRBD2. The CDR3 has 15 amino acids. The V and J ends lost 1 base and 3 bases, in that order; junction bases with no gene match: 6. Germline V lookup: CDR1 SGHTA, CDR2 FQGNSA. This CDR3 is CASSLGGGGNYEQYF. The CDR3 DNA reads TGTGCCAGCAGCTTAGGTGGCGGGGGTAACTACGAGCAGTACTTC. Variable domain in full (rest from reference TRBV7-2 and TRBJ2-7): GAGVSQSPSNKVTEKGKDVELRCDPISGHTALYWYRQSLGQGLEFLIYFQGNSAPDKSGLPSDRFSAERTGGSVSTLTIQRTQQEDSAVYLCASSLGGGGNYEQYFGPGTRLTVT.

The V and J genes are TRBV9 and TRBJ1-1; D is uncertain. V was shortened by 1 base and J by 1 base, with 5 bases between the two germline ends. Per the germline V gene, CDR1 is SGDLS and CDR2 is YYNGEE. CDR3 length: 13 amino acids. DNA for the CDR3: TGTGCCAGCAGCGTATCAGCGAACACTGAAGCTTTCTTT. This translates into CASSVSANTEAFF.

V usage is TRBV6-5 and J usage is TRBJ1-2, with 11 positions matching TRBD1. This CDR3 spans 14 amino acids. Germline CDR1 MNHEY, CDR2 SVGAGI. V was clipped by 2 bases and J by 6 bases; unmatched bases: 2. The CDR3 DNA reads as TGTGCCAGCAGTTACGTGGACAGGGGGCATGGCTACACCTTC. Its protein is CASSYVDRGHGYTF.